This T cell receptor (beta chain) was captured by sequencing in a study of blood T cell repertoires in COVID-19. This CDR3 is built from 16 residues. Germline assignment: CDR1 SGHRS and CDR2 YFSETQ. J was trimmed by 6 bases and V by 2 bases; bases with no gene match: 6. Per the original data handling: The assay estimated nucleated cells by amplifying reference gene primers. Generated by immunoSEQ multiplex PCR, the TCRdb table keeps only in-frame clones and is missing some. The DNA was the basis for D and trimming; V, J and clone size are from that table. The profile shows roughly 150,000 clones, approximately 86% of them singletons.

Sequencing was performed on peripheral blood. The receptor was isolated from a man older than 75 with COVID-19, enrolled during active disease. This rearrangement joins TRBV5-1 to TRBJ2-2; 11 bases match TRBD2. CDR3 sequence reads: CASSFLAGGRAGELFF. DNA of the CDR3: TGCGCCAGCAGCTTTTTAGCGGGGGGGCGTGCCGGGGAGCTGTTTTTT.